This passage covers 27 T cell receptor beta chains from one sample sequenced in a study of cytomegalovirus exposure and HLA in healthy donors. Amplification used 60 Vbeta primers and 13 Jbeta primers. Clones were sequenced by immunoSEQ multiplex PCR, and TCRdb holds only the in-frame ones, with some missing. The sample consists of some 180,000 clones, 70% to 75% of them appearing once. Input material: PBMCs. The receptors stem from a male donor in good health and CMV-seronegative.

V usage is TRBV4-3 and J usage is TRBJ2-1, with TRBD1 matching 8 bases. Germline CDR1 LGHNA, CDR2 YSLEER. The CDR3 has 14 residues. With 0 bases clipped from V and 6 bases from J, the junction kept 1 base outside the gene matches. The CDR3 here is CASSQETGGNEQFF. The CDR3 bases are TGCGCCAGCAGCCAAGAAACAGGGGGCAATGAGCAGTTCTTC.

The chain recombines TRBV19 with TRBJ1-5; 8 positions match TRBD1. Germline V CDR1 and CDR2: LNHDA, SQIVND (reference sequence). The V gene end was trimmed by 6 bases and the J gene end by 0 bases; junction bases not matched to a gene: 10. The CDR3 extends over 17 amino acids. CDR3 protein: CASRDRDGGYSNQPQHF. The CDR3 region has the DNA TGTGCCAGTAGGGACAGGGACGGGGGTTATAGCAATCAGCCCCAGCATTTT.

This clone was seen a single time. V and J are TRBV4-1 and TRBJ2-5; tentatively, D is TRBD1 (5 bases). The closer fit of TRBJ2-7 to the DNA end suggests the J call may be wrong. The CDR3 is 15 residues long. The germline gives CDR1 MGHRA, CDR2 YSYEKL. CDR3 DNA sequence: TGCGCCAGCAGCCAAGTAAGGGGAAGGGCCTACGAGCAGTACTTC. As protein: CASSQVRGRAYEQYF.

The chain links TRBV19 to TRBJ1-5, with unresolved D. Germline CDR1 is LNHDA and CDR2 is SQIVND (reference sequence). The CDR3 spans 14 residues. V lost 1 base, J lost 0 bases, and 4 bases lay in between. CDR3 in DNA: TGTGCCAGTAGTATAGTAGATAGCAATCAGCCCCAGCATTTT. Protein: CASSIVDSNQPQHF.

This clone was observed a few times. V gene TRBV6-6 combines with J gene TRBJ2-7; weak D call: TRBD1 (5 bases). Per the germline V gene, CDR1 is MNHNY and CDR2 is SVGAGI (reference sequence). This CDR3 has 14 residues. V lost 3 bases and J 7 bases, leaving 16 bases between the germline ends. CDR3 coding DNA: TGTGCCAGCAGTTATTCGCAGGGTACGGGTGAGCAGTACTTC. It specifies CASSYSQGTGEQYF.

This chain links TRBV7-2 with TRBJ1-2, with a possible D match to TRBD1 (6 bases). Per germline, CDR1 SGHTA and CDR2 FQGNSA. The V gene lost 6 bases and the J gene lost 4 bases, with 18 bases spanning the gap. The CDR3 is 15 amino acids. CDR3 DNA sequence: TGTGCCAGCAGTTACCTTTGGACAGCGTCCTATGGCTACACCTTC. This translates into CASSYLWTASYGYTF.

The gene calls are TRBV28 and TRBJ2-1; TRBD2 matches 7 bases. In germline, CDR1 is MDHEN, CDR2 SYDVKM. The CDR3 is 16 amino acids. With 4 bases clipped from V and 7 bases from J, the junction kept 13 bases outside the gene matches. CDR3 sequence reads: CASSSGGRTAGNEQFF. CDR3 DNA: TGTGCCAGCAGTTCCGGGGGTCGCACAGCGGGAAATGAGCAGTTCTTC.

The rearrangement uses TRBV28 and TRBJ1-4; D is unresolved. Germline CDR1 MDHEN, CDR2 SYDVKM. The CDR3 is 13 amino acids. The ends were cut back, 5 bases at V and 10 bases at J, with 14 bases in the middle. CDR3 DNA sequence: TGTGCCAGCAGTGCCCAAACCCCGGTAAAACTGTTTTTT. Residues: CASSAQTPVKLFF.

J is TRBJ2-1 and V is TRBV12-5, with D possibly matching TRBD2 (6 bases). The CDR3 runs to 16 residues. Trimming left V 3 bases short and J 8 bases short, with 20 bases between. Per germline, CDR1 LGHNT and CDR2 FRNRAP. CDR3 sequence reads: CASGFYAGLVGDEQFF. In DNA form, the CDR3 reads TGTGCTAGTGGTTTTTATGCGGGATTGGTCGGGGATGAGCAGTTCTTC.

The CDR3 reads CASSPSRQGNGYTF. The CDR3 nucleotides read TGTGCCAGCTCACCCTCAAGACAGGGGAATGGCTACACCTTC. The chain has TRBV18 and TRBJ1-2; 8 bases agree with TRBD1. The CDR3 consists of 14 residues. Germline V CDR1 and CDR2: KGHSH, LQKENI. J was trimmed by 6 bases and V by 3 bases; bases with no gene match: 6.

The chain couples TRBV6-1 to TRBJ2-7, with 8 bases lining up with TRBD2. Germline CDR1 MNHNS, CDR2 SASEGT. This CDR3 has 15 residues. V shed 2 bases, J shed 6 bases, and the junction held 9 bases outside the gene matches. CDR3 sequence reads: CASSEMGLGVGEQYF. In nucleotides, the CDR3 is TGTGCCAGCAGTGAAATGGGACTAGGGGTCGGCGAGCAGTACTTC.

The V and J genes are TRBV11-2 and TRBJ1-1; D not certain. CDR1 and CDR2 (germline): SGHAT, FQNNGV. The CDR3 length is 12 residues. Trimming took off 4 bases at V and 4 bases at J, with 7 bases between the two ends. The CDR3 reads CASSSFSTEAFF. As DNA, the CDR3 is TGTGCCAGCAGCTCATTCAGCACTGAAGCTTTCTTT.

In its sample, this clone was seen a few times. The rearrangement uses TRBV5-4 and TRBJ2-3, with no clear D. In germline, CDR1 is SGHNT, CDR2 YYREEE (reference sequence). The CDR3 has 12 residues. V was pared by 4 bases and J by 2 bases, with 5 bases between. The CDR3 sequence is CASSTYTDTQYF. Written as DNA, the CDR3 is TGTGCCAGCAGCACCTACACAGATACGCAGTATTTT.

This chain joins TRBV6-1 and TRBJ1-2, with D perhaps matching TRBD1 (6 bases). The CDR3 is made up of 13 amino acids. Germline CDR1 is MNHNS and CDR2 is SASEGT. V lost 0 bases to trimming and J lost 10 bases, with 12 bases between them. CDR3 coding DNA: TGTGCCAGCAGTGAAGCCAGGGGCTATAACTACACCTTC. This gives the protein CASSEARGYNYTF.

Turning to this clone: Sequence at one end of the junction differs from germline and may be a read error. The sample has other DNA sequences that encode this CDR3 too. This sequence joins TRBV27 and TRBJ2-2, with D perhaps matching TRBD2 (5 bases). The germline gives CDR1 MNHEY, CDR2 SMNVEV (reference sequence). The CDR3 is 13 residues long. The CDR3 spells CASSYPRAGELFF. The CDR3 DNA sequence: TGCGCCAGCAGTTACCCGCGGGCCGGGGAGCTGTTTTTT.

The chain has TRBV4-1 and TRBJ2-1; 7 nucleotides align to TRBD2. Germline assignment: CDR1 MGHRA and CDR2 YSYEKL. The trim removed 0 bases at V and 8 bases at J, leaving 10 bases unmatched. CDR3 length: 16 residues. CDR3 region: CASSQESTAGVHEQFF. DNA for the CDR3: TGCGCCAGCAGCCAAGAATCGACGGCGGGAGTCCATGAGCAGTTCTTC.

This clone turned up a few times. At the DNA level, this CDR3 is encoded by other sequences in the same sample as well. V and J are TRBV6-5 and TRBJ1-5; possible D gene TRBD1, 5 bases. The CDR3 is made up of 13 amino acids. Deletions cut 2 bases from V and 7 bases from J, with 9 bases between. From germline, CDR1 is MNHEY and CDR2 SVGAGI. The CDR3 spells CASSYGREQPQHF. The CDR3 coding sequence is TGTGCCAGCAGTTACGGCAGGGAACAGCCCCAGCATTTT.

The CDR3 DNA reads as TGTGCTAGTGGTGTGAACAAGGGACAGCTCTCTGGAAACACCATATATTTT. Encoded protein: CASGVNKGQLSGNTIYF. The chain is built from TRBV12-5 and TRBJ1-3; 7 positions agree with TRBD1. The CDR3 length is 17 residues. The V gene end was trimmed by 5 bases and the J gene end by 0 bases; junction bases not matched to a gene: 10. Germline CDR1 reads LGHNT; CDR2 reads FRNRAP. Supplemented by reference TRBV12-5 and TRBJ1-3, the full variable domain reads DARVTQTPRHKVTEMGQEVTMRCQPILGHNTVFWYRQTMMQGLELLAYFRNRAPLDDSGMPKDRFSAEMPDATLATLKIQPSEPRDSAVYFCASGVNKGQLSGNTIYFGEGSWLTVV.

V gene TRBV4-3 combines with J gene TRBJ2-1, with D possibly matching TRBD2 (6 bases). This CDR3 comprises 17 residues. V was clipped by 0 bases and J by 3 bases, with 15 bases between them. The V gene's germline CDR1 is LGHNA and CDR2 YSLEER. The CDR3 DNA reads as TGCGCCAGCAGCCAAGATCTTTTCGGGGGTTTCTACAATGAGCAGTTCTTC. It encodes CASSQDLFGGFYNEQFF.

This chain joins TRBV19 and TRBJ2-2; D might be TRBD1 (5 bases). Between the trimmed V and J ends, which lost 1 base and 3 bases, there was a span of 9 bases. The length of the CDR3 is 15 residues. Germline CDR1 and CDR2: LNHDA and SQIVND (reference sequence). CDR3 DNA sequence: TGTGCCAGTAGTATAGGTACAGGTGACACCGGGGAGCTGTTTTTT. Its protein is CASSIGTGDTGELFF. The variable domain in full, with the rest retrieved from reference TRBV19 and TRBJ2-2, is DGGITQSPKYLFRKEGQNVTLSCEQNLNHDAMYWYRQDPGQGLRLIYYSQIVNDFQKGDIAEGYSVSREKKESFPLTVTSAQKNPTAFYLCASSIGTGDTGELFFGEGSRLTVL.

This clone was observed once. The V and J genes are TRBV10-3 and TRBJ2-3; D possibly corresponds to TRBD2 (6 bases). The CDR3 has 16 amino acids. V was clipped by 3 bases and J by 2 bases, with 15 bases between them. From germline, CDR1 is ENHRY and CDR2 SYGVKD. The DNA of the CDR3 is TGTGCCATCAGTGACCTCCTGGGGGGAGCCACAGATACGCAGTATTTT. Its translation: CAISDLLGGATDTQYF.

This clone was recorded a few times. The chain couples TRBV7-7 to TRBJ2-1, with TRBD2 identical over 7 bases. The germline gives CDR1 SSHAT, CDR2 FNYEAQ (reference sequence). V shed 3 bases and J 5 bases; nucleotides not matched to a gene: 4. The CDR3 is made up of 14 amino acids. CDR3 coding DNA: TGTGCCAGCAGCTTGGGGGGGTCGAACAATGAGCAGTTCTTC. This encodes CASSLGGSNNEQFF. The whole variable domain, remainder taken from reference TRBV7-7 and TRBJ2-1, is GAGVSQSPRYKVTKRGQDVTLRCDPISSHATLYWYQQALGQGPEFLTYFNYEAQPDKSGLPSDRFSAERPEGSISTLTIQRTEQRDSAMYRCASSLGGSNNEQFFGPGTRLTVL.

This clone was found a few times. The V and J genes are TRBV5-4 and TRBJ1-1; 8 bases fit TRBD1. The germline V gene encodes CDR1 SGHNT and CDR2 YYREEE (reference sequence). This CDR3 contains 12 residues. V was pared by 4 bases and J by 4 bases, with 0 bases of the junction left unmatched. The CDR3 is CASSTGGTEAFF. DNA for the CDR3: TGTGCCAGCAGCACAGGGGGCACTGAAGCTTTCTTT.

This chain joins TRBV19 and TRBJ2-5, with TRBD1 as a possible D gene (6 bases). The V gene's germline CDR1 is LNHDA and CDR2 SQIVND (reference sequence). Trimming removed 5 bases at V and 4 bases at J, with 14 bases between. The CDR3 is 14 residues long. Here the CDR3 reads CASSPTGLAETQYF. CDR3 coding DNA: TGTGCCAGTAGTCCAACAGGGCTGGCAGAGACCCAGTACTTC.

The chain couples TRBV28 to TRBJ2-7, with D possibly matching TRBD1 (5 bases). CDR1 is MDHEN and CDR2 is SYDVKM in the germline V gene. The V end was cut by 6 bases, the J end by 6 bases, with 12 bases between. The CDR3 runs 12 residues. In DNA, the CDR3 is TGTGCCAGCAGGTGGGGCAGAAGCGAGCAGTACTTC. This sequence encodes CASRWGRSEQYF.

The chain links TRBV11-1 to TRBJ2-1; D is undetermined. The V end was cut by 1 base, the J end by 0 bases, with 7 bases between. CDR3 length: 15 residues. Germline V gene sequence: CDR1 SGHAT, CDR2 FQDESV (reference sequence). The CDR3 nucleotides are TGTGCCAGCAGCTTAGGGCAAAACTCCTACAATGAGCAGTTCTTC. Its protein is CASSLGQNSYNEQFF.

CDR3 in amino acids: CASRVVGYSNQPQHF. The CDR3 nucleotides are TGTGCCAGCCGGGTAGTCGGGTATAGCAATCAGCCCCAGCATTTT. The chain uses TRBV27 and TRBJ1-5; D gene unclear. This CDR3 contains 15 residues. Trimming pared 8 bases from V and 0 bases from J, leaving 14 bases between. Germline CDR1 and CDR2: MNHEY and SMNVEV (reference sequence).